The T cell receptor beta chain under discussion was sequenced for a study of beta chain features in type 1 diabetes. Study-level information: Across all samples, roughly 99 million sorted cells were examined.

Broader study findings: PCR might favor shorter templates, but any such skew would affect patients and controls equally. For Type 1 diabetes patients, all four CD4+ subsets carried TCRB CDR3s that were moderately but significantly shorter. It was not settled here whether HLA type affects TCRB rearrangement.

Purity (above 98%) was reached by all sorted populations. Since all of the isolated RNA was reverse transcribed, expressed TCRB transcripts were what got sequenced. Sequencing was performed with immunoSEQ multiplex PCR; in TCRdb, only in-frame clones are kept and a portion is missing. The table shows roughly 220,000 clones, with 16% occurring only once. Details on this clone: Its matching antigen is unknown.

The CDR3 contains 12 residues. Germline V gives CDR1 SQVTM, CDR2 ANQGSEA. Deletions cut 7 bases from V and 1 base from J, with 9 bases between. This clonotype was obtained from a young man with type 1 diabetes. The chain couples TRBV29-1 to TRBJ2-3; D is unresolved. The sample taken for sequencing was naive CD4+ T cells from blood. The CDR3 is CSGAPGTDTQYF. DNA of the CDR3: TGCAGCGGGGCCCCGGGCACAGATACGCAGTATTTT.